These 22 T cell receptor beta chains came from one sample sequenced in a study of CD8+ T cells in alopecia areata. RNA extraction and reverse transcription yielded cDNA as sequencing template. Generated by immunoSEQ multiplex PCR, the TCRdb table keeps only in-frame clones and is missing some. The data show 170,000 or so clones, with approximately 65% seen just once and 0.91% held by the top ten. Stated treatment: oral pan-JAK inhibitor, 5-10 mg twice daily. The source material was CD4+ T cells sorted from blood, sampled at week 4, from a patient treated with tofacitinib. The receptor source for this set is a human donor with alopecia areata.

CDR3 coding DNA: TGTGCCACCGAGCCGGGACTAGCGGGGGCCGGGGAGCTGTTTTTT. It translates to CATEPGLAGAGELFF. V usage is TRBV6-1 and J usage is TRBJ2-2, with 14 bases that match TRBD2. This CDR3 has 15 residues. Germline V gives CDR1 MNHNS, CDR2 SASEGT. Trimming at V came to 10 bases and at J to 6 bases, leaving 7 bases not matched to a gene.

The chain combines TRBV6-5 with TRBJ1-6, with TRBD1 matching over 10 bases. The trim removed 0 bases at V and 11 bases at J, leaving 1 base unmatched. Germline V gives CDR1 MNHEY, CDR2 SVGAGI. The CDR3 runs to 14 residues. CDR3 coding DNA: TGTGCCAGCAGTTACTCGGGACAGGGGACACCCCTCCACTTT. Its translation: CASSYSGQGTPLHF.

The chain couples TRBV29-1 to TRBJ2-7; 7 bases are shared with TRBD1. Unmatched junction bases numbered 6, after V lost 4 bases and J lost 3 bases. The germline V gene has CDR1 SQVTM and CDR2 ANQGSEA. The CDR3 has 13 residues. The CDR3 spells CSVVDRTDYEQYF. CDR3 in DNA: TGCAGCGTTGTGGACAGGACCGACTACGAGCAGTACTTC.

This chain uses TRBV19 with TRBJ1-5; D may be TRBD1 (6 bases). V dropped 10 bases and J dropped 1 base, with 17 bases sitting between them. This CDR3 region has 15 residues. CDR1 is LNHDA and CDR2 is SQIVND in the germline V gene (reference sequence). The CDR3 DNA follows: TGTGCCACCCTCGACAGGCCCAGGAGCAATCAGCCCCAGCATTTT. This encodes CATLDRPRSNQPQHF.

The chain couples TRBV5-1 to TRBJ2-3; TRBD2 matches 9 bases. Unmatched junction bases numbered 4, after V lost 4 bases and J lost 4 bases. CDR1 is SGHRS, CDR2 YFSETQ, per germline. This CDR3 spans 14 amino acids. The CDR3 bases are TGCGCCAGCAGCCGCGGGGGGGCCCCAGATACGCAGTATTTT. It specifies CASSRGGAPDTQYF.

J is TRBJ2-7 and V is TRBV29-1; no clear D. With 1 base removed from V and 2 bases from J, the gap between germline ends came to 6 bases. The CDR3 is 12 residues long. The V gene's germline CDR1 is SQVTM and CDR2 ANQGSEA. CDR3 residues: CSVEGLTYEQYF. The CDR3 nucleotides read TGCAGCGTTGAAGGACTGACCTACGAGCAGTACTTC.

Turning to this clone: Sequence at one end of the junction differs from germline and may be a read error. DNA of the CDR3: TGTGCTAGCAGCTTGGGACAGGGCCACGAGCAGTACTTC. It encodes CASSLGQGHEQYF. This chain links TRBV7-7 with TRBJ2-7; 9 positions agree with TRBD1. The germline V gene encodes CDR1 SSHAT and CDR2 FNYEAQ (reference sequence). The CDR3 runs 13 residues.

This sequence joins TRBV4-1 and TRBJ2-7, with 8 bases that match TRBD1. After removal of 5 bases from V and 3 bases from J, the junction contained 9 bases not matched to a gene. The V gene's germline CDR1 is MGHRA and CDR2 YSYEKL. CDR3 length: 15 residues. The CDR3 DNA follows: TGCGCCAGCAGCGGCAGGGACAGGACTCACTACGAGCAGTACTTC. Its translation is CASSGRDRTHYEQYF.

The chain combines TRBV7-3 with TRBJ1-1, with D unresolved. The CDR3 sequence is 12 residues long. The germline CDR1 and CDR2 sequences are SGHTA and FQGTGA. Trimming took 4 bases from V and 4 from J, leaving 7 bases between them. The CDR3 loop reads CASSSDTTEAFF. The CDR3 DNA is TGTGCCAGCAGCTCCGACACCACTGAAGCTTTCTTT.

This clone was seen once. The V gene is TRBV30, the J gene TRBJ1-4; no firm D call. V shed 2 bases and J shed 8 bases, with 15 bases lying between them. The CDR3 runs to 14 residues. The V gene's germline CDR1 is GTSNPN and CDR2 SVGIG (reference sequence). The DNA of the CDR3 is TGTGCCTGGAGTCTGGCTCCGCCGGGGGAAAAACTGTTTTTT. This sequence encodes CAWSLAPPGEKLFF.

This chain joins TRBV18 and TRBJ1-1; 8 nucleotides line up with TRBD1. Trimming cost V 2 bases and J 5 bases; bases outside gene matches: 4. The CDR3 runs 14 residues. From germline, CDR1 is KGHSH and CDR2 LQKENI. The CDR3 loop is CASSPSGGWTEAFF. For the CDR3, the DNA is TGTGCCAGCTCACCATCAGGGGGCTGGACTGAAGCTTTCTTT.

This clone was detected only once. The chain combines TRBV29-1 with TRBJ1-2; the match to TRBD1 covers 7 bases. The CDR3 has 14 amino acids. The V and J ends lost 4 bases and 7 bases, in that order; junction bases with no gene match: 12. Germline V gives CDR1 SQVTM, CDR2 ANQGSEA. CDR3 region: CSVGALGGGGGYTF. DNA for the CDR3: TGCAGCGTTGGGGCTCTAGGAGGGGGCGGTGGCTACACCTTC. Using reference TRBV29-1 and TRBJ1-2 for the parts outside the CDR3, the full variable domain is SAVISQKPSRDICQRGTSLTIQCQVDSQVTMMFWYRQQPGQSLTLIATANQGSEATYESGFVIDKFPISRPNLTFSTLTVSNMSPEDSSIYLCSVGALGGGGGYTFGSGTRLTVV.

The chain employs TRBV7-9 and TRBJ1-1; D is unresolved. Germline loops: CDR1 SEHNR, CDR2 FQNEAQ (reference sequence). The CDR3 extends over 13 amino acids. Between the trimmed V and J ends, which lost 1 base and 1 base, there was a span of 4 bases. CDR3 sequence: CASSLDRNTEAFF. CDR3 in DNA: TGTGCCAGCAGCTTAGACCGGAACACTGAAGCTTTCTTT.

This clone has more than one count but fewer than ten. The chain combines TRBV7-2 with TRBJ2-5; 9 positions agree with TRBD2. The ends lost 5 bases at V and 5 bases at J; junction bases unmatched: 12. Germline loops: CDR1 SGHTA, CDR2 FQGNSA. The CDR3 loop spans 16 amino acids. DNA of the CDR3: TGTGCCAGCAGCCCACCCGGTAGCGGGGGAATGGAGACCCAGTACTTC. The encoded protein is CASSPPGSGGMETQYF.

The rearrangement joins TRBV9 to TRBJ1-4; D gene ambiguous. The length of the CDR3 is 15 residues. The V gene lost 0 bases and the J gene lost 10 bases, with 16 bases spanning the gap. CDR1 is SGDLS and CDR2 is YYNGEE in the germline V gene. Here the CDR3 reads CASSVASDLSGKLFF. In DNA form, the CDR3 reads TGTGCCAGCAGCGTAGCCTCGGACCTTTCGGGAAAACTGTTTTTT.

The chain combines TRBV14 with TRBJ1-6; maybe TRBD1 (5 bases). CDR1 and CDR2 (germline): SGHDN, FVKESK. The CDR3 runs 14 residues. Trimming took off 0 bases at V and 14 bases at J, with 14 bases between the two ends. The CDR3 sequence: CASSQDRAVRSLHF. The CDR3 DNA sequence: TGTGCCAGCAGCCAAGACAGGGCGGTCAGGTCCCTCCACTTT.

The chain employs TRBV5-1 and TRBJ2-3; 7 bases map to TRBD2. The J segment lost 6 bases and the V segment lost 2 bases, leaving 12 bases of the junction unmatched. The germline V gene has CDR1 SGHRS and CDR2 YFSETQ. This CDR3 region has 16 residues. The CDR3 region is CASSFRLARFGDTQYF. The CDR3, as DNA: TGCGCCAGCAGCTTCCGACTAGCCCGATTCGGGGATACGCAGTATTTT.

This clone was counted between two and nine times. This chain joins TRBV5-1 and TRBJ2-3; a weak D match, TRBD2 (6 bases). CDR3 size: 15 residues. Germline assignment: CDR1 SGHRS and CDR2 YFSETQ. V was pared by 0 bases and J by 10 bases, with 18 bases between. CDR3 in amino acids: CASSLGDSNAPSQYF. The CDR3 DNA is TGCGCCAGCAGCTTGGGGGACTCCAACGCCCCTTCGCAGTATTTT. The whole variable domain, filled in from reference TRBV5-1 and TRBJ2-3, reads KAGVTQTPRYLIKTRGQQVTLSCSPISGHRSVSWYQQTPGQGLQFLFEYFSETQRNKGNFPGRFSGRQFSNSRSEMNVSTLELGDSALYLCASSLGDSNAPSQYFGPGTRLTVL.

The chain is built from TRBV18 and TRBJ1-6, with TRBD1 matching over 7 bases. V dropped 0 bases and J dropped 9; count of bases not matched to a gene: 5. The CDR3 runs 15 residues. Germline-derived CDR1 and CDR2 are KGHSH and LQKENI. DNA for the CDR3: TGTGCCAGCTCACCACCCGGGCAGGGGGGTTCACCCCTCCACTTT. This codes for CASSPPGQGGSPLHF.

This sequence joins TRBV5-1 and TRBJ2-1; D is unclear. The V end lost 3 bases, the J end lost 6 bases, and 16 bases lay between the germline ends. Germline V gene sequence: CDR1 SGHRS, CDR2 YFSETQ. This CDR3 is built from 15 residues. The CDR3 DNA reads TGCGCCAGCAGCTCAGATGGACCGGAAGGCAATGAGCAGTTCTTC. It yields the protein CASSSDGPEGNEQFF.

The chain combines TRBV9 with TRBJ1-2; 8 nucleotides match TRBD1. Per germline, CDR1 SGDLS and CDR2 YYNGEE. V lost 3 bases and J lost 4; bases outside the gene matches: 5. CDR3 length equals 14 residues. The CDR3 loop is CASSAGGDGYGYTF. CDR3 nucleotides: TGTGCCAGCAGCGCAGGGGGCGACGGCTATGGCTACACCTTC.

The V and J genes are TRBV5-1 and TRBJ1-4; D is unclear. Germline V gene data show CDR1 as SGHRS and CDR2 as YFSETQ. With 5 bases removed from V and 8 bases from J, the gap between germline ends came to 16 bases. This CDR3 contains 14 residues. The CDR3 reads CASSYDVGGEKLFF. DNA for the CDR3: TGCGCCAGCAGTTACGACGTCGGTGGAGAAAAACTGTTTTTT.